Shown below are 4 T cell receptor beta chains from a single sample sequenced in a study of blood T cell repertoires in COVID-19. Assay used: immunoSEQ multiplex PCR; TCRdb lists only in-frame clones, some missing. The data show about 300,000 clones, more than 85% seen once. The sequencing sample was made of peripheral blood. These receptors were taken from a man in his forties with acute or convalescent COVID-19.

The J gene is TRBJ2-7, the V gene TRBV3-1 (or the pseudogene TRBV3-2); maybe TRBD1 (6 bases). CDR3 length equals 13 residues. CDR1 is LGHDT, CDR2 YNNKEL, per germline (reference sequence). Trimming took off 1 base at V and 6 bases at J, with 10 bases between the two ends. The CDR3 loop is CASSQGDTLEQYF. Written as DNA, the CDR3 is TGTGCCAGCAGCCAAGGGGACACCCTCGAGCAGTACTTC.

The V and J genes are TRBV2 and TRBJ1-1; the D gene is possibly TRBD1 (6 bases). The germline V gene has CDR1 SNHLY and CDR2 FYNNEI. With 8 bases removed from V and 4 bases from J, the gap between germline ends came to 11 bases. There are 12 residues in the CDR3. Here the CDR3 DNA reads TGTGCCAGCCTCAGGGGAGCCACTGAAGCTTTCTTT. Protein product: CASLRGATEAFF.

The V gene is TRBV12-5, the J gene TRBJ1-2, with TRBD1 as a possible D gene (5 bases). Trimming took off 7 bases at V and 1 base at J, with 22 bases between the two ends. CDR3 length equals 17 residues. Germline CDR1 and CDR2: LGHNT and FRNRAP. The DNA of the CDR3 is TGTGCTAGTGCCCTCGTCCCTCGCAGGGAATATAACTATGGCTACACCTTC. It is translated as CASALVPRREYNYGYTF.

The chain recombines TRBV27 with TRBJ1-2; 10 nucleotides agree with TRBD1. This CDR3 region has 17 residues. CDR1 and CDR2 (germline): MNHEY, SMNVEV (reference sequence). Losses at the gene ends were 5 bases for V and 8 bases for J; bases not matched to a gene: 17. CDR3 in DNA: TGTGCCAGCAGTCCCGGGACAGGGGTCCTCCTGCCTAGCGGCTACACCTTC. It translates to CASSPGTGVLLPSGYTF.